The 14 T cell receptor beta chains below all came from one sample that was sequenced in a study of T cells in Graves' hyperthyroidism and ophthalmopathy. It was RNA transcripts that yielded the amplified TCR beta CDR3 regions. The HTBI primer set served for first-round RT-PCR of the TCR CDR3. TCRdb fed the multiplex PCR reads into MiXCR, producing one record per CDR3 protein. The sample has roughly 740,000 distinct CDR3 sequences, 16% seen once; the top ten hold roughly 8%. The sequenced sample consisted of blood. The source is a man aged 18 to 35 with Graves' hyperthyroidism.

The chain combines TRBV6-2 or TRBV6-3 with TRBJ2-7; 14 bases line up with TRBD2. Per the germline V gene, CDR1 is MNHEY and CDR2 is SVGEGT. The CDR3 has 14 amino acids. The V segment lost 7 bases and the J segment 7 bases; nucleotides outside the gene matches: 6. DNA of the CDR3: TGTGCCAGCAACCCGGGACTAGCGGGAGAGGAGCAGTACTTC. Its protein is CASNPGLAGEEQYF.

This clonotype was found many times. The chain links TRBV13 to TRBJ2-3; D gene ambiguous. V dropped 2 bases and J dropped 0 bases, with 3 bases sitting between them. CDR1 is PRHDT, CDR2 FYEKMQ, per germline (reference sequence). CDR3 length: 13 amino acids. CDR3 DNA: TGTGCCAGCAGCTTAATCAGCACAGATACGCAGTATTTT. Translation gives CASSLISTDTQYF.

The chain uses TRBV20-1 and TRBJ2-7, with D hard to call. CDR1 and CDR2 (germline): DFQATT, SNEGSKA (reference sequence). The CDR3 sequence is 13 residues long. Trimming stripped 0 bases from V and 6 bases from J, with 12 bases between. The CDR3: CSARDPRNGEQYF. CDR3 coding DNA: TGCAGTGCTAGAGATCCCAGGAATGGCGAGCAGTACTTC.

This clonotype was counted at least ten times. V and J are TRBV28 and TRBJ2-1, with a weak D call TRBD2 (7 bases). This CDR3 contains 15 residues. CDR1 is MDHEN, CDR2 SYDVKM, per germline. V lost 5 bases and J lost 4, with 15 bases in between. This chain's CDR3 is CASSMRGLRYNEQFF. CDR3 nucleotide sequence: TGTGCCAGCAGTATGCGGGGGCTTAGATACAATGAGCAGTTCTTC. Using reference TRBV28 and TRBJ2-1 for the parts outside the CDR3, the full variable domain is DVKVTQSSRYLVKRTGEKVFLECVQDMDHENMFWYRQDPGLGLRLIYFSYDVKMKEKGDIPEGYSVSREKKERFSLILESASTNQTSMYLCASSMRGLRYNEQFFGPGTRLTVL.

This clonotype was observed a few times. In DNA, the CDR3 is TGTGCAGGAGGGCAGTCTCGCCACGAGCAGTACTTC. As protein: CAGGQSRHEQYF. This chain links TRBV6-2 or TRBV6-3 with TRBJ2-7, with a possible D match to TRBD2 (6 bases). From germline, CDR1 is MNHEY and CDR2 SVGEGT. The CDR3 sequence is 12 residues long.

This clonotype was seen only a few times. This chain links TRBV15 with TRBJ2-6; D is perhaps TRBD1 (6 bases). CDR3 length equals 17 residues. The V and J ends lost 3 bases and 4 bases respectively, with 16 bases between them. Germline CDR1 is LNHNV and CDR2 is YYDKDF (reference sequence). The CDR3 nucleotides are TGTGCCACCAGCAGTTTTACAGGGAACGCGGGGGCCAACGTCCTGACTTTC. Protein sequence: CATSSFTGNAGANVLTF.

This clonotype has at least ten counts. The CDR3 reads CASSPDGGNSPLHF. CDR3 sequence (DNA): TGTGCCAGCAGCCCTGACGGGGGGAATTCACCCCTCCACTTT. V gene TRBV7-2 combines with J gene TRBJ1-6; a weak D match, TRBD1 (5 bases). The length of the CDR3 is 14 residues. Germline values: CDR1 SGHTA, CDR2 FQGNSA. Between the trimmed V and J ends, which lost 5 bases and 7 bases, there was a span of 12 bases. Full variable domain (missing parts from reference TRBV7-2 and TRBJ1-6): GAGVSQSPSNKVTEKGKDVELRCDPISGHTALYWYRQSLGQGLEFLIYFQGNSAPDKSGLPSDRFSAERTGGSVSTLTIQRTQQEDSAVYLCASSPDGGNSPLHFGNGTRLTVT.

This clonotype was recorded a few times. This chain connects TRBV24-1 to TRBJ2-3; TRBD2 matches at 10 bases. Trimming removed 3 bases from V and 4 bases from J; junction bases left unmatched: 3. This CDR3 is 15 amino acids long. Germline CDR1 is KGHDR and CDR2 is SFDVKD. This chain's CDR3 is CATSDASGSADTQYF. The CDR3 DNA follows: TGTGCCACCAGTGATGCTAGCGGGAGTGCAGATACGCAGTATTTT.

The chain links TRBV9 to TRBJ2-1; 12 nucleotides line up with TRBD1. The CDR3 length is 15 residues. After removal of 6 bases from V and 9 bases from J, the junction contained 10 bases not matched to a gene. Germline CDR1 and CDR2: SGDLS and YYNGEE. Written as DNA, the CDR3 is TGTGCCAGCACCCGGGAGGGACAGGGGGCAAGTGAGCAGTTCTTC. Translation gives CASTREGQGASEQFF.

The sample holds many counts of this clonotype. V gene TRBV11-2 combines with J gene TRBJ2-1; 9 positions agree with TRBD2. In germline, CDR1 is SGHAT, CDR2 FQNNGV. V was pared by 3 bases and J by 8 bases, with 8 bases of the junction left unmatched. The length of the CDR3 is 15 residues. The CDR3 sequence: CASSFSGGRGYEQFF. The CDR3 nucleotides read TGTGCCAGCAGCTTTAGCGGGGGAAGGGGATATGAGCAGTTCTTC.

The CDR3 sequence is CASSTYQVLPSGYTF. The CDR3 region has the DNA TGTGCCAGCAGCACATACCAGGTCCTCCCAAGCGGCTACACCTTC. V and J are TRBV7-2 and TRBJ1-2; no clear D gene. Germline V gene lookup returns CDR1 SGHTA and CDR2 FQGNSA. The CDR3 totals 15 residues. Trimming cost V 5 bases and J 8 bases, with 21 bases left between them.

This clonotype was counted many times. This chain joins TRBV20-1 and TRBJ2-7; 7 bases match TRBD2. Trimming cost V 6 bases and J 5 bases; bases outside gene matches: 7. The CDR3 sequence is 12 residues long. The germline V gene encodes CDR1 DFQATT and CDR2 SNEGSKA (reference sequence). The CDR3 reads CSAPGRFHEQYF. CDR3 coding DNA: TGCAGTGCACCCGGGAGGTTTCACGAGCAGTACTTC.

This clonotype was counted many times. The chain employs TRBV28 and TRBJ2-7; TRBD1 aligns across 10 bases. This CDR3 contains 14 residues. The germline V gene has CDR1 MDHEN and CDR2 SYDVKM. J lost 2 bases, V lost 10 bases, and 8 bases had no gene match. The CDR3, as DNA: TGTGCCACCGCCCCAGGACAGGGGGCCTACGAGCAGTACTTC. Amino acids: CATAPGQGAYEQYF. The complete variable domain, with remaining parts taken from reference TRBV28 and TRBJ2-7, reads DVKVTQSSRYLVKRTGEKVFLECVQDMDHENMFWYRQDPGLGLRLIYFSYDVKMKEKGDIPEGYSVSREKKERFSLILESASTNQTSMYLCATAPGQGAYEQYFGPGTRLTVT.

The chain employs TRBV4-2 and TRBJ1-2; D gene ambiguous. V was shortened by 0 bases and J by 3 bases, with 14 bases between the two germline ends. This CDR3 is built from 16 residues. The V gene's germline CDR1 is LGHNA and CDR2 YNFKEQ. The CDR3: CASSQDSPPPDYGYTF. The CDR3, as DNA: TGTGCCAGCAGCCAAGATAGCCCCCCGCCAGACTATGGCTACACCTTC.